These 2 T cell receptor beta chains share one sample of origin, sequenced in a study of early T cells in non-severe SARS-CoV-2 infection. TCRdb reprocessed the 5' RACE reads with MiXCR, giving one entry per CDR3 protein. The sample holds around 27,000 distinct CDR3 sequences, about 3.9% seen once. Material for sequencing was whole blood. Receptors originate from an adult who was a healthcare worker with PCR-confirmed SARS-CoV-2 infection or an uninfected control (not recorded which).

This clonotype has a count of ten or more. This chain links TRBV5-1 with TRBJ2-7; no definite D call. Trimming shortened V by 4 bases and J by 2 bases, and 7 bases separated the two germline ends. This CDR3 spans 12 amino acids. Germline CDR1 is SGHRS and CDR2 is YFSETQ. The CDR3 nucleotides read TGCGCCAGCAGCGGCTCTGCCTACGAGCAGTACTTC. It translates to CASSGSAYEQYF.

This chain joins TRBV28 and TRBJ1-3, with a possible D match to TRBD1 (6 bases). Germline CDR1 reads MDHEN; CDR2 reads SYDVKM. The CDR3 has 16 residues. Trimming stripped 2 bases from V and 2 bases from J, with 13 bases between. CDR3 sequence: CASSLLRGDPGNTIYF. In nucleotides, the CDR3 is TGTGCCAGCAGTTTACTCAGGGGAGATCCTGGAAACACCATATATTTT.